The entry below describes one TCR beta chain. The antigen it binds to is not known. No per-base quality is available; no much larger clone lies one base away. The V end gives up 5 bases and the J end 8 bases, leaving 14 bases in the junction not matched to a gene. Spanning cysteine to phenylalanine, the CDR3 consists of 15 amino acids. Only CDR3 DNA is held: 45 bases, read in frame from base 1. CDR1 is given as MGHRA and CDR2 as YSYEKL, both from the germline V gene. The data derive from a study of EBV T-cell therapy then PD-1 blockade in nasopharyngeal carcinoma (TCRdb year 2021). Genomic DNA was extracted from sorted cells using the Qiagen DNeasy Kit. Deep sequencing of the TCR beta chain was done on the immunoSEQ platform. The paper's data handling went like this. Repertoire data analysis was performed with the immunoSEQ Analyzer software. Sourced from immuneACCESS, this table was stored by TCRdb with only in-frame sequences that have V and J called. A share of the clones is absent; for the studies checked, an unresolved V gene accounts for under half, and the remainder has no known explanation. That table furnishes V, J and clone size, whereas the DNA furnished D and trimming. The sample contains fewer than 20,000 clones, 80% to 85% of them found a single time. The biggest ten clones account for about a third of the sample.

The treatment or condition tag for this specimen amounts to: AdE1-LMPpoly-expanded autologous EBV-specific T-cell therapy followed by anti-PD-1 nivolumab. The sequenced sample was CD8+ T cells from blood, obtained at approximately day 30 from a patient whose treatment included autologous EBV-specific T cells and nivolumab. In this chain, TRBV4-1 is recombined with TRBJ1-2, and TRBD1 aligns with 7 junction nucleotides. This clonotype was sampled from a man aged 35 to 55 with nasopharyngeal carcinoma. The sequenced DNA: TGCGCCAGCAGCGACCGGGACAGTGGGCGATTGGGCTACACCTTC. Translation gives CASSDRDSGRLGYTF.